This T cell receptor beta chain comes out of a study of T cells in Graves' hyperthyroidism and ophthalmopathy. General study findings and limits: Blood also contained most expanded thyroid clonotypes above 0.001. A model of 13 V-J pairs discriminated ophthalmopathy from stable hyperthyroidism.

Trimming removed 3 bases from V and 5 bases from J, with 10 bases in between. CDR3 length: 13 amino acids. CDR1 is SEHNR and CDR2 is FQNEAQ in the germline V gene (reference sequence). This clonotype was seen once. The antigen is unknown. Graves' hyperthyroidism showing no ophthalmopathy progression within 18 months was considered stable. With a duration under 2 months, the hyperthyroidism was newly diagnosed in patients aged 18 to 65. TCR beta CDR3 sequences were amplified from RNA transcripts. HTBI primers were the set used in a first-round RT-PCR of the TCR CDR3. TCRdb itself ran the multiplex PCR reads through MiXCR, one entry per CDR3 protein. The repertoire consists of 500,000 to 750,000 distinct CDR3 sequences, with roughly 46% occurring once and the leading ten covering around 8%.

Sample: peripheral blood or thyroid tissue (not recorded which). This receptor was identified in a woman aged 18-35 years with Graves' hyperthyroidism. The rearrangement uses TRBV7-9 and TRBJ1-2; D uncertain. CDR3 DNA: TGTGCCAGCAGCTTGGTAGGGAGGTATGGCTACACCTTC. This sequence encodes CASSLVGRYGYTF.